This entry concerns a single TCR beta chain. The target antigen is unknown. With the Oncomine TCR Beta short-read assay, DNA from cultured CD4+ T cells was sequenced. It was cultured CD4+ T cells from which genomic DNA was extracted. TCRdb itself ran the PCR reads through MiXCR, one entry per CDR3 protein. The data contain about 20,000 distinct CDR3 sequences, 45% to 55% of them singletons. Treatment in this sample: approximately nine-day PBMC culture with coronavirus spike peptide pools or control peptides (ViraFEST assay). This sample is part of a study of vaccination and CD4 T cells after COVID-19. Material for sequencing was CD4+ T cells from blood, cultured in vitro. The source is a human donor who had recovered from COVID-19.

The CDR3 nucleotides read TGTGCCAGTAGTATAGTTCTACAGGGGGCAGAAAACACTGAAGCTTTCTTT. This translates into CASSIVLQGAENTEAFF. The chain recombines TRBV19 with TRBJ1-1, with 9 bases lining up with TRBD1. CDR3 length: 17 residues. Per the germline V gene, CDR1 is LNHDA and CDR2 is SQIVND (reference sequence). V lost 1 base and J lost 2; bases outside the gene matches: 8.